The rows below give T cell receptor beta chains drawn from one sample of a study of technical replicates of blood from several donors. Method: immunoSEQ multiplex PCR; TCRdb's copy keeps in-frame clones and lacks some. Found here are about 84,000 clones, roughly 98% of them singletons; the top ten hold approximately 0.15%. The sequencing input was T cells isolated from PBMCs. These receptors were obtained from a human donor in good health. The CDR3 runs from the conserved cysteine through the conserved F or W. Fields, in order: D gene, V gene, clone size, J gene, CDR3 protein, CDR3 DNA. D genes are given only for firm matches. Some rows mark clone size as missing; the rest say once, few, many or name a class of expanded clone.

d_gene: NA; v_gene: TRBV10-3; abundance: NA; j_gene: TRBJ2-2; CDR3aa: CAISEHGGNTGELFF; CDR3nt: TGTGCCATCAGTGAGCACGGTGGGAACACCGGGGAGCTGTTTTTT
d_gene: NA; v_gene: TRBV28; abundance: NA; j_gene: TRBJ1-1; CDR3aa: CASNPPGGGGNTEAFF; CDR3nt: TGTGCCAGCAACCCCCCGGGGGGCGGTGGGAACACTGAAGCTTTCTTT
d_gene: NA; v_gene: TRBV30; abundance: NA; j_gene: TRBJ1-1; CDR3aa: CAWSVMRGKAFF; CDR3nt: TGTGCCTGGAGTGTTATGAGGGGGAAAGCTTTCTTT
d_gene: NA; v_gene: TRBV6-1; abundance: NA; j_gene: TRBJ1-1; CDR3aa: CASSLFLDSHTEAFF; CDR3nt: TGTGCCAGCAGTTTATTCCTGGACAGTCACACTGAAGCTTTCTTT
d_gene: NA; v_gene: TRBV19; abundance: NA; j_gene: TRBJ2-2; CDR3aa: CASSNGRENTGELFF; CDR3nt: TGTGCCAGTAGTAATGGCAGGGAGAACACCGGGGAGCTGTTTTTT
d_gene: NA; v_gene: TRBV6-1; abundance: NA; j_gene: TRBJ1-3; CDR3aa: CASGTSPGNTIYF; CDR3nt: TGTGCCAGCGGGACATCGCCGGGAAACACCATATATTTT
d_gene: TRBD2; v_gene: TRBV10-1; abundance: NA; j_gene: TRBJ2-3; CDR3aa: CASSESGLAGVTDTQYF; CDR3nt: TGCGCCAGCAGTGAGTCCGGACTAGCGGGAGTCACAGATACGCAGTATTTT
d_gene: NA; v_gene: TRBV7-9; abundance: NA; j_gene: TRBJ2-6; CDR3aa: CASSYRATGANVLTF; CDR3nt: TGTGCCAGCAGCTACAGGGCGACTGGGGCCAACGTCCTGACTTTC
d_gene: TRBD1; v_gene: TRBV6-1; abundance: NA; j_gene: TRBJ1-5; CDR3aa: CASSEGTGLAQPQHF; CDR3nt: TGTGCCAGCAGTGAAGGGACAGGATTGGCTCAGCCCCAGCATTTT
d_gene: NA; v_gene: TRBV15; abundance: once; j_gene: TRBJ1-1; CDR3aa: CATSRGVGLNTEAFF; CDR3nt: TGTGCCACCAGCAGAGGAGTGGGCTTGAACACTGAAGCTTTCTTT
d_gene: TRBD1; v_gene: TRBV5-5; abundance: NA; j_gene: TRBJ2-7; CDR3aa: CASSFPGQGVHEQYF; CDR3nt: TGTGCCAGCAGCTTCCCGGGACAGGGGGTCCACGAGCAGTACTTC
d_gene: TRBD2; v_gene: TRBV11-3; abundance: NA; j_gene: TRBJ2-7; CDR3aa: CASSPAGGSYEQYF; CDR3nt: TGTGCCAGCAGCCCCGCGGGGGGCAGCTACGAGCAGTACTTC
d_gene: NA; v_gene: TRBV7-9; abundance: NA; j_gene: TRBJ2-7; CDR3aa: CASSLVVGGSYEQYF; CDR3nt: TGTGCCAGCAGCTTAGTAGTCGGCGGCTCCTACGAGCAGTACTTC
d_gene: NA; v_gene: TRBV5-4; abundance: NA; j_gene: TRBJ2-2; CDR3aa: CASSLQVGGAGELFF; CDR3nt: TGTGCCAGCAGCTTGCAAGTAGGGGGTGCCGGGGAGCTGTTTTTT
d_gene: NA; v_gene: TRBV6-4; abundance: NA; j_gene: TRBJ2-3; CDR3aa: CASSKDSQGPTDTQYF; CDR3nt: TGTGCCAGCAGCAAGGACAGTCAAGGCCCCACAGATACGCAGTATTTT
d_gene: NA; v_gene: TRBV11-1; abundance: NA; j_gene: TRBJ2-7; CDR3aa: CASSHRETYEQYF; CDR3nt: TGTGCCAGCAGCCACAGGGAAACCTACGAGCAGTACTTC
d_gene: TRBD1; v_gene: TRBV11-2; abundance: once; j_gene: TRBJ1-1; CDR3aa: CASTDRGTANTEAFF; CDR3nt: TGTGCCAGCACCGACCGCGGGACAGCGAACACTGAAGCTTTCTTT
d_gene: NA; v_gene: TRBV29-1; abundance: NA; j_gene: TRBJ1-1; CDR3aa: CSAHWGGAEAFF; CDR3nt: TGCAGCGCCCATTGGGGGGGGGCTGAAGCTTTCTTT
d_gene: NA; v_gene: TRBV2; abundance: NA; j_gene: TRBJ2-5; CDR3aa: CASRTIKAEETQYF; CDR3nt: TGTGCCAGCAGGACAATTAAAGCGGAAGAGACCCAGTACTTC
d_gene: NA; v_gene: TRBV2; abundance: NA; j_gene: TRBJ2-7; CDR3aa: CASRELYYEQYF; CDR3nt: TGTGCCAGCCGGGAACTCTACTACGAGCAGTACTTC
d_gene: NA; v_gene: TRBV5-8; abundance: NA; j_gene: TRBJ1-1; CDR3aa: CASSPQGEDTEAFF; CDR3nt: TGTGCCAGCAGCCCGCAGGGTGAGGACACTGAAGCTTTCTTT
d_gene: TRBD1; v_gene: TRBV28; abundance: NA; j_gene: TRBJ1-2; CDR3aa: CASTPLGGGYTF; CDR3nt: TGTGCCAGCACCCCCCTAGGGGGCGGCTACACCTTC
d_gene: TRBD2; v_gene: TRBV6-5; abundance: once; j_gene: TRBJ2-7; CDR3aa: CASKIAGSSYEQYF; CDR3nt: TGTGCCAGCAAAATAGCGGGATCCTCCTACGAGCAGTACTTC
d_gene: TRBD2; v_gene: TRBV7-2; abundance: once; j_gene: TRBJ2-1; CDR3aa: CASSRTSLEQFF; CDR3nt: TGTGCCAGCAGCCGGACTAGCCTTGAGCAGTTCTTC
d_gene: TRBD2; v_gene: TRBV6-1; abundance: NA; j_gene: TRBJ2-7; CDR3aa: CASSATSGGRAYEQYF; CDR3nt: TGTGCCAGCAGTGCCACTAGCGGGGGAAGAGCCTACGAGCAGTACTTC
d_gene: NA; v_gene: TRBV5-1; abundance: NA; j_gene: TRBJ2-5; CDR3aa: CASSLTRAGQETQYF; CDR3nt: TGCGCCAGCAGCTTGACTAGGGCGGGGCAAGAGACCCAGTACTTC
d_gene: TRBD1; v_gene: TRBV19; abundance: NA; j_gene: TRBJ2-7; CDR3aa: CASSRDRSHEQYF; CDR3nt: TGTGCCAGTAGCCGGGACAGATCCCACGAGCAGTACTTC
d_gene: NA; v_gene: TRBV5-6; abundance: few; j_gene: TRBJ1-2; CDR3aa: CASSLPDYGYTF; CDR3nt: TGTGCCAGCAGCTTGCCCGACTATGGCTACACCTTC
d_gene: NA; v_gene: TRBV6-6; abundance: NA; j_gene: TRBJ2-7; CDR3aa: CASSYQETGYEQYF; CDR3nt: TGTGCCAGCAGTTACCAAGAGACAGGATACGAGCAGTACTTC
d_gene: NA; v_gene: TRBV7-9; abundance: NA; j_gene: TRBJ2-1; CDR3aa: CASSARWRGSGGSYNEQFF; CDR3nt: TGTGCCAGCAGCGCCCGGTGGAGGGGAAGCGGAGGCTCCTACAATGAGCAGTTCTTC
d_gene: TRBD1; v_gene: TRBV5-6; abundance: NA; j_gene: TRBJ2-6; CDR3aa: CASSLTGGPSGANVLTF; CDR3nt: TGTGCCAGCAGCTTGACAGGGGGTCCCTCTGGGGCCAACGTCCTGACTTTC
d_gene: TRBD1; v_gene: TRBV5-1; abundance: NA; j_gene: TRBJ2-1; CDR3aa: CASSSGQGYNEQFF; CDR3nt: TGCGCCAGCAGCTCGGGACAGGGTTACAATGAGCAGTTCTTC
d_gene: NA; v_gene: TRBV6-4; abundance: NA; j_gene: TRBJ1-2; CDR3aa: CASSDSWADGYTF; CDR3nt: TGTGCCAGCAGTGACTCGTGGGCAGATGGCTACACCTTC
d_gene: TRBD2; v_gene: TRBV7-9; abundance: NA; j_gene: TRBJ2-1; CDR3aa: CASSLGGTSGGAEQFF; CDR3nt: TGTGCCAGCAGCTTAGGTGGGACTAGCGGGGGGGCTGAGCAGTTCTTC
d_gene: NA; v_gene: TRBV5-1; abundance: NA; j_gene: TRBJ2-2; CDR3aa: CASSLDPQGGTGELFF; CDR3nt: TGCGCCAGCAGCTTGGACCCCCAGGGCGGCACCGGGGAGCTGTTTTTT
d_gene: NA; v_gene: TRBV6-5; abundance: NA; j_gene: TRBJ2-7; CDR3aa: CASRPGQLSSYEQYF; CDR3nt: TGTGCCAGCAGACCTGGACAGCTGAGCTCCTACGAGCAGTACTTC
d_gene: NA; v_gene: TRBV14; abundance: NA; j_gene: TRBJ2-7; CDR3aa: CASSQTGVAYEQYF; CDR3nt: TGTGCCAGCAGCCAGACGGGAGTCGCCTACGAGCAGTACTTC
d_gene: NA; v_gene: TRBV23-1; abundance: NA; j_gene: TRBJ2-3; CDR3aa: CASSQWYFWESGDDTQYF; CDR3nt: TGCGCCAGCAGTCAATGGTATTTTTGGGAGTCGGGGGATGATACGCAGTATTTT
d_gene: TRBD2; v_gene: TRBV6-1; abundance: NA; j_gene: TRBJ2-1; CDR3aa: CASIKWEGSYNEQFF; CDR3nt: TGTGCCAGCATCAAATGGGAGGGGTCCTACAATGAGCAGTTCTTC
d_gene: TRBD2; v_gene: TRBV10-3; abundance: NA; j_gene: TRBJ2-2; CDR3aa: CAISEMGLAGGNTGELFF; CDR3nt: TGTGCCATCAGTGAGATGGGACTAGCGGGAGGGAACACCGGGGAGCTGTTTTTT
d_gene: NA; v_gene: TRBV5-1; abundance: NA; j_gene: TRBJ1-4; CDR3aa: CASSLTGWHEKLFF; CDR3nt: TGCGCCAGCAGCTTGACAGGATGGCACGAAAAACTGTTTTTT
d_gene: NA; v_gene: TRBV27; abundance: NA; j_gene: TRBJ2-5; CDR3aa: CASSLRSSAQETQYF; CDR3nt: TGTGCCAGCAGTTTAAGGTCTAGCGCCCAAGAGACCCAGTACTTC
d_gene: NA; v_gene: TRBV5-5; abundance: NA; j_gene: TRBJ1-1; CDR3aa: CASSLLTMNTEAFF; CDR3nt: TGTGCCAGCAGCTTGCTGACTATGAACACTGAAGCTTTCTTT
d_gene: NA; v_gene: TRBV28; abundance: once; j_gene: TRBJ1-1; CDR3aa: CASSISSNTEAFF; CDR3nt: TGTGCCAGCAGTATTTCATCAAACACTGAAGCTTTCTTT
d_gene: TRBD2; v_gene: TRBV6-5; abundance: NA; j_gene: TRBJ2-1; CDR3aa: CASSYRAGGFGNEQFF; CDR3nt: TGTGCCAGCAGTTACCGGGCGGGGGGGTTCGGGAATGAGCAGTTCTTC
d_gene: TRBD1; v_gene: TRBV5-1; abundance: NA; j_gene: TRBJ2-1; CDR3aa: CASSWTGDNNEQFF; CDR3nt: TGCGCCAGCAGCTGGACAGGGGATAACAATGAGCAGTTCTTC
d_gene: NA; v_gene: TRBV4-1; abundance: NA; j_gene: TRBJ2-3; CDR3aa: CASSRIAVTDTQYF; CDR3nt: TGCGCCAGCAGCCGTATAGCGGTCACAGATACGCAGTATTTT
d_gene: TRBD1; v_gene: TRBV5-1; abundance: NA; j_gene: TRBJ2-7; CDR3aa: CASSWGTGAYEQYF; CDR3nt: TGCGCCAGCAGCTGGGGGACAGGGGCCTACGAGCAGTACTTC
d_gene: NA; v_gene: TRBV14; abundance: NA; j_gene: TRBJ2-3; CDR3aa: CASSLRDNPTDTQYF; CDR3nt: TGTGCCAGCAGCCTACGGGACAACCCCACAGATACGCAGTATTTT
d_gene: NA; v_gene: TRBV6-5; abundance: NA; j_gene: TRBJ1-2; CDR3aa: CASSLVWRGDYGYTF; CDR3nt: TGTGCCAGCAGTCTAGTCTGGAGGGGCGACTATGGCTACACCTTC
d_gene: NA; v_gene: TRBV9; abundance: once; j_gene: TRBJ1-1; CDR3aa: CASSVEARVTDTEAFF; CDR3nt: TGTGCCAGCAGCGTAGAGGCCAGGGTGACGGACACTGAAGCTTTCTTT
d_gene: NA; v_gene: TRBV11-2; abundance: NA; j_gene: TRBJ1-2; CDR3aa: CASSSMRGPNYGYTF; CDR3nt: TGTGCCAGCAGCTCCATGCGGGGGCCTAACTATGGCTACACCTTC
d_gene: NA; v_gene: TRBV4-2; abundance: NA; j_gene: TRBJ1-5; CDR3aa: CASSQAGNQPQHF; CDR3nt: TGTGCCAGCAGCCAAGCAGGTAATCAGCCCCAGCATTTT